A selection of T cell receptor beta chains follows, all from one sample in a study of T cell changes during pregnancy in multiple sclerosis. Libraries were prepared by immunoSEQ multiplex PCR; TCRdb keeps only in-frame clonotypes and omits some of them. The sample lists tens of thousands of clones, 90% seen once, with under 0.5% in the top ten. The sequencing here drew on CD4+ T cells from peripheral blood mononuclear cells, taken in the second trimester of pregnancy. The receptors derive from a female donor with multiple sclerosis, enrolled in a pregnancy study. The CDR3 runs from the conserved cysteine through the conserved F or W. Each record gives: CDR3 protein, CDR3 DNA, clone size, D gene, V gene, J gene. A D gene is named only where the DNA matches it firmly. Size is omitted from some rows. Given values are once, few, many or a class for expanded clones.

CDR3: CASSFTGLAEETQYF
DNA: TGTGCCAGCAGTTTTACGGGGCTAGCGGAAGAGACCCAGTACTTC
size: NA
D: TRBD2
V: TRBV7-9
J: TRBJ2-5

CDR3: CASSLQGATEAFF
DNA: TGTGCCAGCAGCCTCCAAGGGGCGACTGAAGCTTTCTTT
size: NA
D: NA
V: TRBV7-3
J: TRBJ1-1

CDR3: CATSRDRTYTQYF
DNA: TGTGCCACCAGCAGAGATAGAACCTATACGCAGTATTTT
size: NA
D: NA
V: TRBV15
J: TRBJ2-3

CDR3: CASSLGQEAQPQHF
DNA: TGTGCCAGCAGCTTAGGCCAGGAGGCTCAGCCCCAGCATTTT
size: NA
D: NA
V: TRBV7-2
J: TRBJ1-5

CDR3: CASSQGVLSGNTIYF
DNA: TGTGCCAGCAGCCAAGGCGTCCTCTCTGGAAACACCATATATTTT
size: few
D: NA
V: TRBV14
J: TRBJ1-3

CDR3: CASPSQGSGNTIYF
DNA: TGTGCCAGCCCATCCCAGGGCTCTGGAAACACCATATATTTT
size: NA
D: NA
V: TRBV18
J: TRBJ1-3

CDR3: CASSSGLAGYYNEQFF
DNA: TGTGCCAGCAGTTCGGGACTAGCGGGATACTACAATGAGCAGTTCTTC
size: NA
D: TRBD2
V: TRBV27
J: TRBJ2-1

CDR3: CASSFLDLGTEAFF
DNA: TGTGCCAGCAGCTTCCTCGACTTGGGCACTGAAGCTTTCTTT
size: NA
D: NA
V: TRBV5-5
J: TRBJ1-1

CDR3: CASSQVGGDNEQFF
DNA: TGCGCCAGCAGCCAAGTAGGGGGGGACAATGAGCAGTTCTTC
size: few
D: NA
V: TRBV4-3
J: TRBJ2-1

CDR3: CASSPQWGLATEAFF
DNA: TGTGCCAGCAGTCCTCAGTGGGGGCTGGCCACTGAAGCTTTCTTT
size: NA
D: NA
V: TRBV7-8
J: TRBJ1-1

CDR3: CASSLQGQGATEAFF
DNA: TGCGCCAGCAGCTTGCAAGGACAGGGGGCCACTGAAGCTTTCTTT
size: few
D: TRBD1
V: TRBV5-1
J: TRBJ1-1

CDR3: CASSSRASGNTIYF
DNA: TGTGCCAGCAGCTCCAGGGCGTCAGGAAACACCATATATTTT
size: NA
D: NA
V: TRBV7-9
J: TRBJ1-3

CDR3: CASSLSGQNTIYF
DNA: TGTGCCAGCAGCTTGTCAGGGCAAAACACCATATATTTT
size: NA
D: NA
V: TRBV7-2
J: TRBJ1-3

CDR3: CASSQARNGDTF
DNA: TGCGCCAGCAGCCAAGCTCGAAACGGTGACACCTTC
size: NA
D: NA
V: TRBV4-1
J: TRBJ1-2

CDR3: CASSQELAGAPRKTQYF
DNA: TGTGCCAGCAGCCAAGAACTAGCGGGGGCCCCAAGAAAGACCCAGTACTTC
size: NA
D: TRBD2
V: TRBV4-2
J: TRBJ2-5

CDR3: CASSRTTASSYNEQFF
DNA: TGTGCCAGCAGTCGCACGACGGCTAGCTCCTACAATGAGCAGTTCTTC
size: NA
D: NA
V: TRBV6-6
J: TRBJ2-1

CDR3: CAWRWRTPTSYEQYF
DNA: TGTGCCTGGCGTTGGCGGACACCGACCTCCTACGAGCAGTACTTC
size: NA
D: NA
V: TRBV30
J: TRBJ2-7

CDR3: CASSSTGGDQPQHF
DNA: TGTGCCAGCAGCTCGACAGGGGGGGATCAGCCCCAGCATTTT
size: NA
D: TRBD1
V: TRBV6-5
J: TRBJ1-5

CDR3: CASSIDRAQPQHF
DNA: TGTGCCAGTAGTATAGACAGGGCACAGCCCCAGCATTTT
size: NA
D: NA
V: TRBV19
J: TRBJ1-5

CDR3: CASSLRPSQGGNTIYF
DNA: TGTGCCAGCAGTTTGAGACCCTCCCAGGGTGGAAACACCATATATTTT
size: NA
D: NA
V: TRBV27
J: TRBJ1-3

CDR3: CASSVESGTGTKAFF
DNA: TGTGCCAGCAGCGTAGAAAGTGGGACAGGCACAAAAGCTTTCTTT
size: few
D: TRBD1
V: TRBV9
J: TRBJ1-1

CDR3: CASSHGYGYTF
DNA: TGTGCCAGCTCACACGGCTATGGCTACACCTTC
size: NA
D: NA
V: TRBV18
J: TRBJ1-2

CDR3: CASSYQPGLAVVTQYF
DNA: TGTGCCAGCAGTTACCAACCGGGACTAGCAGTAGTCACGCAGTATTTT
size: NA
D: TRBD2
V: TRBV6-5
J: TRBJ2-3

CDR3: CASRELAGIARNEQFF
DNA: TGTGCCAGCAGGGAGCTAGCGGGAATTGCCCGCAATGAGCAGTTCTTC
size: NA
D: TRBD2
V: TRBV2
J: TRBJ2-1

CDR3: CAISEGGWNEQFF
DNA: TGTGCCATCAGTGAGGGGGGGTGGAATGAGCAGTTCTTC
size: NA
D: NA
V: TRBV10-3
J: TRBJ2-1

CDR3: CAIRRTGAPYGYTF
DNA: TGTGCCATCAGGAGGACAGGGGCTCCCTATGGCTACACCTTC
size: NA
D: TRBD1
V: TRBV10-3
J: TRBJ1-2

CDR3: CASSLEEWWSAEAGGYTF
DNA: TGTGCCAGCAGCTTGGAAGAATGGTGGAGCGCCGAAGCCGGTGGCTACACCTTC
size: NA
D: NA
V: TRBV5-6
J: TRBJ1-2

CDR3: CASSYSRQKVAEAFF
DNA: TGTGCCAGCAGTTACTCGAGACAGAAGGTGGCTGAAGCTTTCTTT
size: NA
D: NA
V: TRBV6-5
J: TRBJ1-1

CDR3: CASQTSGADTQYF
DNA: TGTGCCAGTCAGACTAGCGGGGCAGATACGCAGTATTTT
size: NA
D: TRBD2
V: TRBV30
J: TRBJ2-3

CDR3: CASSSGQALGAFF
DNA: TGTGCCAGCAGTTCGGGACAGGCTCTTGGAGCTTTCTTT
size: once
D: TRBD1
V: TRBV5-5
J: TRBJ1-1

CDR3: CASVDLGQGLSGELFF
DNA: TGTGCCAGCGTAGACCTCGGACAGGGATTAAGCGGGGAGCTGTTTTTT
size: NA
D: TRBD1
V: TRBV19
J: TRBJ2-2

CDR3: CASSPGGIQVYGYTF
DNA: TGTGCCAGCTCACCAGGGGGGATTCAGGTCTATGGCTACACCTTC
size: NA
D: NA
V: TRBV18
J: TRBJ1-2

CDR3: CASSHELAGSTDTQYF
DNA: TGTGCCAGCAGCCACGAACTAGCGGGGAGCACAGATACGCAGTATTTT
size: NA
D: TRBD2
V: TRBV11-1
J: TRBJ2-3

CDR3: CASSFSSEGEQYF
DNA: TGCGCCAGCAGCTTCTCTAGTGAGGGCGAGCAGTACTTC
size: NA
D: NA
V: TRBV5-1
J: TRBJ2-7

CDR3: CASSAVLGEGDTQYF
DNA: TGCGCCAGCAGCGCGGTACTAGGCGAAGGGGATACGCAGTATTTT
size: NA
D: NA
V: TRBV5-1
J: TRBJ2-3

CDR3: CASTVGTVNTGELFF
DNA: TGTGCCAGCACCGTGGGGACAGTGAACACCGGGGAGCTGTTTTTT
size: NA
D: TRBD1
V: TRBV2
J: TRBJ2-2

CDR3: CASIRPGSYEQYF
DNA: TGTGCCAGCATTCGCCCGGGCTCCTACGAGCAGTACTTC
size: NA
D: NA
V: TRBV6-5
J: TRBJ2-7

CDR3: CASSLGQVGKGQAKNIQYF
DNA: TGCGCCAGCAGCTTGGGGCAGGTAGGCAAGGGGCAAGCCAAAAACATTCAGTACTTC
size: NA
D: NA
V: TRBV5-1
J: TRBJ2-4

CDR3: CASSLLSSGEAGNTIYF
DNA: TGTGCCAGCAGTTTATTATCTTCGGGGGAAGCTGGAAACACCATATATTTT
size: NA
D: NA
V: TRBV27
J: TRBJ1-3

CDR3: CASSQADLAGGLSSYEQYF
DNA: TGTGCCAGCAGCCAAGCAGATCTAGCGGGAGGATTGAGCTCCTACGAGCAGTACTTC
size: NA
D: TRBD2
V: TRBV4-2
J: TRBJ2-7

CDR3: CASSSGRGGPDTQYF
DNA: TGTGCCAGCAGTTCGGGGCGGGGGGGCCCAGATACGCAGTATTTT
size: NA
D: TRBD2
V: TRBV7-3
J: TRBJ2-3